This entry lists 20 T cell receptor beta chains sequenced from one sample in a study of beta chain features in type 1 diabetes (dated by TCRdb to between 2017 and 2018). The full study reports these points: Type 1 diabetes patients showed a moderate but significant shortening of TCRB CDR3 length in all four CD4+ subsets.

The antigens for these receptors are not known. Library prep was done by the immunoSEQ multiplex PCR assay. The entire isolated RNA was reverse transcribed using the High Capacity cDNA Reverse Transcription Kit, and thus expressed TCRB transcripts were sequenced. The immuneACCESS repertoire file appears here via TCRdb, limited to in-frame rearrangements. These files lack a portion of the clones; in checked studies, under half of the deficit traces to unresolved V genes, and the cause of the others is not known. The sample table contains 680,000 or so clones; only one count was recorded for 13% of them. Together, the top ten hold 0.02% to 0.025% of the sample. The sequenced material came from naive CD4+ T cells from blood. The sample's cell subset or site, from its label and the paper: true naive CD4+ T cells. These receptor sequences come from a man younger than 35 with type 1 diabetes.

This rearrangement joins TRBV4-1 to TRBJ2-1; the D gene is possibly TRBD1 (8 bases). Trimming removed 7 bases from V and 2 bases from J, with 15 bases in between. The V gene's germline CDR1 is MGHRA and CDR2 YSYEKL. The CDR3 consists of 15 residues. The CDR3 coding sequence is TGCGCCAGCATGAATACAGGGGGGGCCTACAATGAGCAGTTCTTC. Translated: CASMNTGGAYNEQFF.

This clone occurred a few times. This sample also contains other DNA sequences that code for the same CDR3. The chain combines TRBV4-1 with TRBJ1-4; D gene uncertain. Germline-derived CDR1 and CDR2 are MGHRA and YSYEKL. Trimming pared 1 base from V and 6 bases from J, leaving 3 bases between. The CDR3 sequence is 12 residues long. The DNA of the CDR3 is TGCGCCAGCAGCCAAGTGCATGAAAAACTGTTTTTT. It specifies CASSQVHEKLFF.

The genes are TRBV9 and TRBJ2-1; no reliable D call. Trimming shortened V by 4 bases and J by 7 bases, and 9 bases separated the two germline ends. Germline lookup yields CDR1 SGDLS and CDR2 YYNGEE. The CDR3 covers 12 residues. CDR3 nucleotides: TGTGCCAGCAGCCCCGCCGGGAATGAGCAGTTCTTC. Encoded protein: CASSPAGNEQFF.

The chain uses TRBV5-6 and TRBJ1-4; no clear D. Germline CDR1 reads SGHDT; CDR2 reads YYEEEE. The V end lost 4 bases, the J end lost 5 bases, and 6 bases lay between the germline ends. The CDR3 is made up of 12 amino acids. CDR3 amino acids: CASSPSNEKLFF. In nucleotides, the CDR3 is TGTGCCAGCAGCCCTTCGAATGAAAAACTGTTTTTT.

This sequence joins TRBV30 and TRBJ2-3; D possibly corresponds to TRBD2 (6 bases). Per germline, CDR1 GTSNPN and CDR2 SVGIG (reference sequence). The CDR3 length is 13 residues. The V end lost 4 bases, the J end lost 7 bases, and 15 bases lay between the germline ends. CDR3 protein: CAWTQAGFHTQYF. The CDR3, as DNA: TGTGCCTGGACCCAAGCGGGTTTCCATACGCAGTATTTT.

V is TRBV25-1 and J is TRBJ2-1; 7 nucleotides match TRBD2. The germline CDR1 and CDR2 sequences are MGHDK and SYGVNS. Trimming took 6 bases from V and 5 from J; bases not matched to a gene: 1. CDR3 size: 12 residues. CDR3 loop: CASRRGDNEQFF. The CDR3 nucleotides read TGTGCCAGCAGACGGGGGGACAATGAGCAGTTCTTC.

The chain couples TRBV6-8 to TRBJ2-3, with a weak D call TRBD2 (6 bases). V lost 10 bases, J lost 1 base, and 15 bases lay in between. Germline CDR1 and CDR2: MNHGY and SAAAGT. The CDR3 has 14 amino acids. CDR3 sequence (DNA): TGTGCCACCCGCTTTAGCGGATGCACAGATACGCAGTATTTT. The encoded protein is CATRFSGCTDTQYF.

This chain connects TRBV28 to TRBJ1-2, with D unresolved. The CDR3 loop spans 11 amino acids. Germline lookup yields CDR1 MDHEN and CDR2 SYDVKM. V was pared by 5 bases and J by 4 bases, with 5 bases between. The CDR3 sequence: CASSTLYGYTF. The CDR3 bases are TGTGCCAGCAGTACACTCTATGGCTACACCTTC.

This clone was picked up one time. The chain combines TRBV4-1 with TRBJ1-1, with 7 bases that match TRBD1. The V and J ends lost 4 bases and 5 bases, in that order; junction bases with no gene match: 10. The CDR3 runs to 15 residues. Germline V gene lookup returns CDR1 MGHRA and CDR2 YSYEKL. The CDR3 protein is CASSLVGTVTTEAFF. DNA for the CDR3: TGCGCCAGCAGCCTAGTGGGGACAGTGACGACTGAAGCTTTCTTT.

The CDR3 bases are TGCGCCAGCAGCCACCCTTCAGGGGGACTGAACTATGGCTACACCTTC. It is translated as CASSHPSGGLNYGYTF. The chain is built from TRBV4-1 and TRBJ1-2, with 7 nucleotides matching TRBD1. V shed 3 bases and J 2 bases; nucleotides not matched to a gene: 9. Germline assignment: CDR1 MGHRA and CDR2 YSYEKL. The CDR3 is made up of 16 amino acids.

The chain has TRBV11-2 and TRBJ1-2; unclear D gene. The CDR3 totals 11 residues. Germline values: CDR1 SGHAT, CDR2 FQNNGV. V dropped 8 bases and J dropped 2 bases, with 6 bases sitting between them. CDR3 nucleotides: TGTGCCAGCGGTTCGAACTATGGCTACACCTTC. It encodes CASGSNYGYTF.

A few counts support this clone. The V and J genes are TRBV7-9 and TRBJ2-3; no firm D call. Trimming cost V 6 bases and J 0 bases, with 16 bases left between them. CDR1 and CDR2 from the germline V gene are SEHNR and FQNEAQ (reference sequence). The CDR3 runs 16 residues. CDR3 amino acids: CASRAENDISTDTQYF. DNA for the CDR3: TGTGCCAGCAGGGCAGAAAATGATATTAGCACAGATACGCAGTATTTT.

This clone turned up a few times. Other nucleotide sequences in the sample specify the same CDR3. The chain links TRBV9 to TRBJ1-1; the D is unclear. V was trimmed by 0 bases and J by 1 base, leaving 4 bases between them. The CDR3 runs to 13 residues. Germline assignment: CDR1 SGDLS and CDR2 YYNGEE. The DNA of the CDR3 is TGTGCCAGCAGCGTAGAAGCGAACACTGAAGCTTTCTTT. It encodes CASSVEANTEAFF.

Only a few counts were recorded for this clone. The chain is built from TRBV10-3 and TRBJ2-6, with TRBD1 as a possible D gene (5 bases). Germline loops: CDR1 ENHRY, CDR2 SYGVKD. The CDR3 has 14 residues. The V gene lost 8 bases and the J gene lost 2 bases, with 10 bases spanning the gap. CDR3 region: CAIGAGTGANVLTF. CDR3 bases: TGTGCCATCGGGGCAGGGACTGGGGCCAACGTCCTGACTTTC.

The CDR3 loop is CASSPPWGRGPGANVLTF. The CDR3 nucleotides read TGTGCCAGCTCACCACCGTGGGGCAGGGGCCCTGGGGCCAACGTCCTGACTTTC. The chain combines TRBV18 with TRBJ2-6; a possible D gene is TRBD1 (6 bases). The V end was cut by 0 bases, the J end by 2 bases, with 14 bases between. The germline V gene encodes CDR1 KGHSH and CDR2 LQKENI. The CDR3 contains 18 residues. Together with reference TRBV18 and TRBJ2-6, the CDR3 gives the full variable domain: NAGVMQNPRHLVRRRGQEARLRCSPMKGHSHVYWYRQLPEEGLKFMVYLQKENIIDESGMPKERFSAEFPKEGPSILRIQQVVRGDSAAYFCASSPPWGRGPGANVLTFGAGSRLTVL.

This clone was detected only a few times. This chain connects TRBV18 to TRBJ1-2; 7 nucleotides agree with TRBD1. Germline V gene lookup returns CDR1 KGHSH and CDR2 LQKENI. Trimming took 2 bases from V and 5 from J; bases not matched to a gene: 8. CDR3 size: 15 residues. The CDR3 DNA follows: TGTGCCAGCTCACCATTGGCGACAGGGTCGTATGGCTACACCTTC. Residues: CASSPLATGSYGYTF.

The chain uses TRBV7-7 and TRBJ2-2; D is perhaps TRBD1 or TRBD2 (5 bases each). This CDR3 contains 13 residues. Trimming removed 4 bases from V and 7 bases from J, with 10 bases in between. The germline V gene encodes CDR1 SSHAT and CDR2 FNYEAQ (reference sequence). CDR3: CASSSRAGGELFF. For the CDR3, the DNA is TGTGCCAGCAGCTCCAGGGCGGGCGGGGAGCTGTTTTTT.

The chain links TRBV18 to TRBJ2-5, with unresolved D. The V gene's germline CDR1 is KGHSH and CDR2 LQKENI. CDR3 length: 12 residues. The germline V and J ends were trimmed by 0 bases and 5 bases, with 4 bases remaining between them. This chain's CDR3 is CASSPPYETQYF. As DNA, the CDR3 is TGTGCCAGCTCACCACCGTATGAGACCCAGTACTTC.

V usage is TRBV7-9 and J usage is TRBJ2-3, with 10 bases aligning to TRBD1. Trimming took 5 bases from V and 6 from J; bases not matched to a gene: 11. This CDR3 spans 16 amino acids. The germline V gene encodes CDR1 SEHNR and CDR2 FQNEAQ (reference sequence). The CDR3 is CASSLDRGPRSDTQYF. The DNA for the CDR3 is TGTGCCAGCAGCCTAGACAGGGGGCCCCGATCCGATACGCAGTATTTT.

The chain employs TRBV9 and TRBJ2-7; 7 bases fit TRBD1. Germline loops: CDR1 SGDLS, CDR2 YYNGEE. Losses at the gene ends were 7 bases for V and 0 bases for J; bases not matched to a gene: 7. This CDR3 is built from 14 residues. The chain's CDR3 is CASGYGQDSYEQYF. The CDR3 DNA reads TGTGCCAGCGGGTATGGACAGGACTCCTACGAGCAGTACTTC.